The 29 T cell receptor beta chains listed next were all sequenced from one sample in a study of blood T cell repertoires in COVID-19. Generated by immunoSEQ multiplex PCR, the TCRdb table keeps only in-frame clones and is missing some. Of under 300,000 clones in the sample, 88% are singletons; the top ten hold under 0.95%. The specimen was peripheral blood. The source of these receptors is a woman aged 25 to 39 with acute or convalescent COVID-19.

The rearrangement joins TRBV6-6 to TRBJ2-1; D perhaps matches TRBD2 (5 bases). Germline V gene sequence: CDR1 MNHNY, CDR2 SVGAGI (reference sequence). The CDR3 has 13 residues. V was cut by 4 bases and J by 10 bases, with 14 bases left in between. The CDR3 sequence: CASSSSLGEEQFF. CDR3 DNA sequence: TGTGCCAGCAGTTCATCCCTGGGAGAGGAGCAGTTCTTC.

The chain has TRBV27 and TRBJ1-3; 9 nucleotides align to TRBD1. This CDR3 is 15 amino acids long. The V gene end was trimmed by 4 bases and the J gene end by 4 bases; junction bases not matched to a gene: 5. Germline V gives CDR1 MNHEY, CDR2 SMNVEV (reference sequence). The CDR3 DNA follows: TGTGCCAGCAGTTATACCGGGACAGGGGGAAACACCATATATTTT. It translates to CASSYTGTGGNTIYF.

V usage is TRBV9 and J usage is TRBJ2-4; the D gene is possibly TRBD1 (6 bases). Per the germline V gene, CDR1 is SGDLS and CDR2 is YYNGEE. V dropped 0 bases and J dropped 0 bases, with 10 bases sitting between them. The length of the CDR3 is 16 residues. The CDR3 DNA sequence: TGTGCCAGCAGCGTAGGTCCGGACAGAGCCAAAAACATTCAGTACTTC. Protein sequence: CASSVGPDRAKNIQYF.

The gene calls are TRBV27 and TRBJ1-5, with a weak D call TRBD1 (5 bases). Germline V gives CDR1 MNHEY, CDR2 SMNVEV (reference sequence). The CDR3 is 13 amino acids. Trimming left V 3 bases short and J 5 bases short, with 8 bases between. The CDR3 protein is CASSFGADQPQHF. For the CDR3, the DNA is TGTGCCAGCAGTTTTGGGGCGGATCAGCCCCAGCATTTT.

The rearrangement links TRBV28 to TRBJ1-2, with 7 bases matching TRBD1. The germline V gene has CDR1 MDHEN and CDR2 SYDVKM. This CDR3 spans 14 amino acids. V lost 5 bases, J lost 0 bases, and 3 bases stayed unmatched. The CDR3 region is CASSGTAANYGYTF. In DNA, the CDR3 is TGTGCCAGCAGTGGGACAGCAGCTAACTATGGCTACACCTTC.

The CDR3 nucleotides are TGTGCCAGCAGCTTGGCCGCGGCCGGTGGGCAGTACTTC. This translates into CASSLAAAGGQYF. The chain has TRBV5-6 and TRBJ2-7, with no clear D. CDR1 and CDR2 from the germline V gene are SGHDT and YYEEEE. Trimming stripped 0 bases from V and 9 bases from J, with 13 bases between. CDR3 length: 13 amino acids.

The DNA of the CDR3 is TGTGCCAGCAGCCTTACGAGGGCGGACACCGGGGAGCTGTTTTTT. Its translation is CASSLTRADTGELFF. The chain uses TRBV2 and TRBJ2-2; D might be TRBD2 (5 bases). The V gene lost 6 bases and the J gene lost 3 bases, with 14 bases spanning the gap. Per the germline V gene, CDR1 is SNHLY and CDR2 is FYNNEI. The CDR3 totals 15 residues.

V gene TRBV4-3 combines with J gene TRBJ2-7; D perhaps matches TRBD1 (6 bases). Trimming stripped 0 bases from V and 7 bases from J, with 16 bases between. The CDR3 runs 15 residues. Germline-derived CDR1 and CDR2 are LGHNA and YSLEER. CDR3 residues: CASSQDSTGNGEQYF. The DNA for the CDR3 is TGCGCCAGCAGCCAAGATAGCACAGGGAACGGGGAGCAGTACTTC.

The genes are TRBV21-1 and TRBJ1-6. TRBV21-1 is tagged as a pseudogene. The CDR3 sequence is 13 residues long. The CDR3 coding sequence is TGTGCCAGCAACGAATCTACCGGTTCACCCCTCCACTTT. It codes for CASNESTGSPLHF.

The V gene is TRBV9, the J gene TRBJ1-2; D might be TRBD1 (6 bases). Trimming took 4 bases from V and 2 from J, leaving 12 bases between them. Per the germline V gene, CDR1 is SGDLS and CDR2 is YYNGEE. The CDR3 has 14 residues. CDR3 protein: CASSPLQGNYGYTF. The CDR3 bases are TGTGCCAGCAGCCCTTTACAGGGAAACTATGGCTACACCTTC.

The V call is TRBV6-2 or TRBV6-3, the J call TRBJ1-1; D is uncertain. CDR1 MNHEY and CDR2 SVGEGT come from the germline V gene. The CDR3 spans 14 residues. Trimming removed 6 bases at V and 1 base at J, with 12 bases between. For the CDR3, the DNA is TGTGCCAGCAGCCGCTCGGGGTCGAACACTGAAGCTTTCTTT. It codes for CASSRSGSNTEAFF.

The V call is TRBV27, the J call TRBJ1-1; 7 bases fit TRBD1. The J segment lost 1 base and the V segment lost 6 bases, leaving 8 bases of the junction unmatched. The CDR3 is made up of 15 amino acids. The germline V gene encodes CDR1 MNHEY and CDR2 SMNVEV (reference sequence). This CDR3 reads CASSTPRDRNTEAFF. Written as DNA, the CDR3 is TGTGCCAGCAGCACCCCCAGGGACAGGAACACTGAAGCTTTCTTT.

J is TRBJ1-2 and V is TRBV3-1 (or the pseudogene TRBV3-2); D possibly corresponds to TRBD1 (6 bases). The CDR3 runs 15 residues. Trimming left V 0 bases short and J 5 bases short, with 13 bases between. Per germline, CDR1 LGHDT and CDR2 YNNKEL (reference sequence). The CDR3 loop reads CASSQDPDSSYGYTF. The DNA of the CDR3 is TGTGCCAGCAGCCAAGATCCGGACAGCTCGTATGGCTACACCTTC.

This chain connects TRBV9 to TRBJ1-2; 7 bases fit TRBD1. Germline values: CDR1 SGDLS, CDR2 YYNGEE. V lost 4 bases, J lost 5 bases, and 14 bases stayed unmatched. The CDR3 consists of 16 residues. CDR3 sequence reads: CASSSRRRGRVYGYTF. The CDR3 bases are TGTGCCAGCAGCTCCCGTCGGAGGGGGCGCGTTTATGGCTACACCTTC.

The chain carries TRBV24-1 and TRBJ2-1, with 10 bases that match TRBD2. J was trimmed by 0 bases and V by 3 bases; bases with no gene match: 10. The CDR3 is 19 residues long. Germline CDR1 and CDR2: KGHDR and SFDVKD. Written as DNA, the CDR3 is TGTGCCACCAGTGATCCGGTGACTAGCGGGCCTCACTCCTACAATGAGCAGTTCTTC. This gives the protein CATSDPVTSGPHSYNEQFF.

The CDR3 is CAWSGLPNTGELFF. The CDR3 DNA reads as TGTGCCTGGAGTGGACTACCGAACACCGGGGAGCTGTTTTTT. The chain is built from TRBV30 and TRBJ2-2; perhaps TRBD2 as D (5 bases). Germline-derived CDR1 and CDR2 are GTSNPN and SVGIG (reference sequence). This CDR3 is built from 14 residues. V was cut by 1 base and J by 0 bases, with 6 bases left in between.

This clone appeared a single time. This rearrangement joins TRBV7-2 to TRBJ2-1; 7 nucleotides agree with TRBD2. The V gene end was trimmed by 6 bases and the J gene end by 6 bases; junction bases not matched to a gene: 5. The CDR3 loop spans 13 amino acids. Germline CDR1 is SGHTA and CDR2 is FQGNSA. CDR3 in DNA: TGTGCCAGCAGGGCCGGGACTACCAATGAGCAGTTCTTC. Translation: CASRAGTTNEQFF.

The J gene is TRBJ1-1, the V gene TRBV7-2; 9 bases line up with TRBD1. There are 12 residues in the CDR3. Looked up from germline, CDR1 is SGHTA and CDR2 is FQGNSA. Trimming at V came to 5 bases and at J to 10 bases, leaving 5 bases not matched to a gene. For the CDR3, the DNA is TGTGCCAGCAGCCAAACGACAGGGGGAGCTTTCTTT. It yields the protein CASSQTTGGAFF. The entire variable domain, with the rest obtained from reference TRBV7-2 and TRBJ1-1, is as follows: GAGVSQSPSNKVTEKGKDVELRCDPISGHTALYWYRQSLGQGLEFLIYFQGNSAPDKSGLPSDRFSAERTGGSVSTLTIQRTQQEDSAVYLCASSQTTGGAFFGQGTRLTVV.

Only a few counts were recorded for this clone. The chain has TRBV27 and TRBJ2-1; perhaps TRBD2 as D (6 bases). Trimming shortened V by 6 bases and J by 0 bases, and 12 bases separated the two germline ends. CDR3 length equals 15 residues. CDR1 is MNHEY, CDR2 SMNVEV, per germline (reference sequence). The CDR3 spells CASSTLADSYNEQFF. DNA of the CDR3: TGTGCCAGCAGCACTTTAGCGGACTCCTACAATGAGCAGTTCTTC.

Only one count was recorded for this clone. The rearrangement links TRBV11-2 to TRBJ1-6, with 7 bases fitting TRBD1. The J segment lost 6 bases and the V segment lost 2 bases, leaving 4 bases of the junction unmatched. Per germline, CDR1 SGHAT and CDR2 FQNNGV. The CDR3 sequence is 15 residues long. In DNA form, the CDR3 reads TGTGCCAGCAGCTTATACCGGGACAGTAATTCACCCCTCCACTTT. This gives the protein CASSLYRDSNSPLHF. Filled out from reference TRBV11-2 and TRBJ1-6, the complete variable domain reads EAGVAQSPRYKIIEKRQSVAFWCNPISGHATLYWYQQILGQGPKLLIQFQNNGVVDDSQLPKDRFSAERLKGVDSTLKIQPAKLEDSAVYLCASSLYRDSNSPLHFGNGTRLTVT.

This clone was seen only a few times. This chain uses TRBV7-9 with TRBJ2-1; D is possibly TRBD2 (5 bases). From germline, CDR1 is SEHNR and CDR2 FQNEAQ (reference sequence). This CDR3 has 14 amino acids. The V gene lost 5 bases and the J gene lost 0 bases, with 8 bases spanning the gap. The CDR3 DNA reads TGTGCCAGCAGCGAAGGGAGCTCCTACAATGAGCAGTTCTTC. Its translation is CASSEGSSYNEQFF.

The rearrangement uses TRBV27 and TRBJ1-6; D unresolved. CDR3 size: 17 residues. Looked up from germline, CDR1 is MNHEY and CDR2 is SMNVEV (reference sequence). Trimming shortened V by 7 bases and J by 7 bases, and 23 bases separated the two germline ends. This chain's CDR3 is CASTLRVGRERNSPLHF. The DNA of the CDR3 is TGTGCCAGCACCTTAAGGGTGGGGAGGGAAAGGAATTCACCCCTCCACTTT.

CDR3 in amino acids: CASSIRQGNSGNTIYF. CDR3 nucleotide sequence: TGTGCCAGCAGCATTCGACAGGGCAACTCTGGAAACACCATATATTTT. This chain uses TRBV11-2 with TRBJ1-3; 7 nucleotides line up with TRBD1. In germline, CDR1 is SGHAT, CDR2 FQNNGV. The J segment lost 0 bases and the V segment lost 5 bases, leaving 7 bases of the junction unmatched. The CDR3 runs 16 residues.

The chain is built from TRBV5-6 and TRBJ2-6; the D is unclear. The CDR3 runs to 13 residues. The V end lost 2 bases, the J end lost 4 bases, and 4 bases lay between the germline ends. Looked up from germline, CDR1 is SGHDT and CDR2 is YYEEEE. CDR3 residues: CASSFSGANVLTF. For the CDR3, the DNA is TGTGCCAGCAGCTTCTCCGGGGCCAACGTCCTGACTTTC.

On this clone: The sample holds other DNA sequences that translate to the same CDR3. The chain joins TRBV30 to TRBJ2-1, with D hard to call. Germline CDR1 is GTSNPN and CDR2 is SVGIG (reference sequence). V lost 0 bases, J lost 9 bases, and 6 bases lay in between. The CDR3 totals 11 residues. The CDR3 loop is CAWSVSVEQFF. The CDR3 region has the DNA TGTGCCTGGAGTGTCTCGGTTGAGCAGTTCTTC.

V and J are TRBV6-4 and TRBJ2-1; a weak D match, TRBD1 (5 bases). The CDR3 loop spans 15 amino acids. V was cut by 4 bases and J by 6 bases, with 16 bases left in between. CDR1 and CDR2 from the germline V gene are MRHNA and SNTAGT. In nucleotides, the CDR3 is TGTGCCAGCAGTGCCCAGGGTCCTGGTAGCAATGAGCAGTTCTTC. This codes for CASSAQGPGSNEQFF.

This clone was seen a handful of times. V is TRBV30 and J is TRBJ2-7, with D tentatively TRBD1 (7 bases). V was cut by 5 bases and J by 3 bases, with 14 bases left in between. The CDR3 consists of 13 residues. Germline V lookup: CDR1 GTSNPN, CDR2 SVGIG (reference sequence). CDR3 in amino acids: CAWAAGGFYEQYF. In DNA form, the CDR3 reads TGTGCCTGGGCGGCAGGGGGGTTCTACGAGCAGTACTTC.

This clone was seen just once. This sequence joins TRBV29-1 and TRBJ2-7; the match to TRBD1 covers 9 bases. V gave up 4 bases and J gave up 7 bases; unmatched junction bases: 5. This CDR3 comprises 12 residues. Germline lookup yields CDR1 SQVTM and CDR2 ANQGSEA. This chain's CDR3 is CSVVGTGREQYF. CDR3 DNA: TGCAGCGTTGTAGGGACAGGGCGAGAGCAGTACTTC.

This chain joins TRBV7-9 and TRBJ2-5, with TRBD2 matching over 12 bases. CDR3 length: 17 residues. V lost 2 bases to trimming and J lost 4 bases; unmatched junction nucleotides: 8. Germline V gives CDR1 SEHNR, CDR2 FQNEAQ (reference sequence). The CDR3 DNA reads as TGTGCCAGCAGCTTACGGCTAGCGGGAGGGCCAGGAGAGACCCAGTACTTC. Encoded protein: CASSLRLAGGPGETQYF.